Listed below are T cell receptor beta chains from one sample, sequenced in a study of graft-versus-host responses after intestinal transplantation. Clones were read by immunoSEQ multiplex PCR, and TCRdb kept only the in-frame ones, dropping some. The sample holds 130,000 or so clones, roughly 91% seen once. These TCRs' antigens remain unknown. This sample comprised unstimulated CD4+ T cells sorted from spleen or lymph node cells, obtained before intestinal transplant. These receptors were collected from a human donor who received an intestinal transplant. Both conserved end residues are part of each CDR3. The order of the fields is V gene, clone size, J gene, D gene, CDR3 DNA, CDR3 protein. D genes are given only for firm matches. Clone size is given for some rows only: seen once, a few or many times, or a class if the clone is expanded.

TRBV11-2,-,TRBJ2-5,-,TGTGCCAGCAGCTTAGAGTACGGGGGAGTAGAGACCCAGTACTTC,CASSLEYGGVETQYF
TRBV25-1,-,TRBJ2-1,-,TGTGCCAGCAGTGATCCCTACCCGAGCCGCAATGAGCAGTTCTTC,CASSDPYPSRNEQFF
TRBV7-2,-,TRBJ1-5,-,TGTGCCAGCAGCTTCGGGGGTTTGAGCAATCAGCCCCAGCATTTT,CASSFGGLSNQPQHF
TRBV10-2,-,TRBJ2-1,TRBD2,TGCGCCAGCAGTGATGCGGGAGCCATCGTCAATGAGCAGTTCTTC,CASSDAGAIVNEQFF
TRBV18,-,TRBJ2-7,TRBD1,TGTGCCAGCTCACGTAACACAAGGGACAGGACCTACGAGCAGTACTTC,CASSRNTRDRTYEQYF
TRBV4-1,once,TRBJ2-7,-,TGCGCCAGCAGCGTCAGGAATTCCTACGAGCAGTACTTC,CASSVRNSYEQYF
TRBV19,-,TRBJ2-1,-,TGTGCCAGTACCTCGGGCCTCGCCCGGAATGAGCAGTTCTTC,CASTSGLARNEQFF
TRBV10-2,-,TRBJ2-1,-,TGCGCCAGCCGCCTCCTAGCCAGTTTCAATGAGCAGTTCTTC,CASRLLASFNEQFF
TRBV4-1,-,TRBJ1-5,-,TGCGCCAGCAGCCAAGCGGGGGAGTTTCAGCCCCAGCATTTT,CASSQAGEFQPQHF
TRBV15,once,TRBJ2-1,TRBD2,TGTGCCACCAGCAGTGGTATGGGACTAGCGGCCTCCTACAATGAGCAGTTCTTC,CATSSGMGLAASYNEQFF
TRBV29-1,few,TRBJ2-1,-,TGCAGCGTTGACGGACTACCTAGGGGCAATGAGCAGTTCTTC,CSVDGLPRGNEQFF
TRBV6-5,-,TRBJ2-3,-,TGTGCCAGCAGTGCTATAGATACGCAGTATTTT,CASSAIDTQYF
TRBV7-6,-,TRBJ2-1,TRBD2,TGTGCCAGCAGCTTTTTAGCGGGAGGGTCGGATGAGCAGTTCTTC,CASSFLAGGSDEQFF
TRBV2,-,TRBJ2-5,TRBD2,TGTGCCAGCAGTGAAACTAGCGTGATGACCCAGTACTTC,CASSETSVMTQYF
TRBV28,-,TRBJ2-1,-,TGTGCCAGCGTCACTCTGGGAAATGAGCAGTTCTTC,CASVTLGNEQFF
TRBV25-1,-,TRBJ2-1,TRBD2,TGTGCCAGTCTAGCGGGAGTGGGGCCCAATGAGCAGTTCTTC,CASLAGVGPNEQFF
TRBV9,-,TRBJ1-2,-,TGTGCCAGCAGCCCCCGGGGCGAACGGTATGGCTACACCTTC,CASSPRGERYGYTF
TRBV9,-,TRBJ1-3,-,TGTGCCAGCAGCCTTGGACCTGACTCTGGAAACACCATATATTTT,CASSLGPDSGNTIYF
TRBV7-2,-,TRBJ1-1,-,TGTGCCAGCAGCTTAGCGCCGGGAAGCTTGAACACTGAAGCTTTCTTT,CASSLAPGSLNTEAFF
TRBV30,once,TRBJ1-5,-,TGTGCCTGGAGTCAGAGTGATAGCAATCAGCCCCAGCATTTT,CAWSQSDSNQPQHF
TRBV6-1,-,TRBJ2-5,-,TGTGCCAGCAGGAGGCAGCACCTTGGAGAGACCCAGTACTTC,CASRRQHLGETQYF
TRBV7-3,-,TRBJ2-1,TRBD2,TGTGCCAGCAGCCCAAGGAGCGGGGTGGGGAATGAGCAGTTCTTC,CASSPRSGVGNEQFF
TRBV6-6,-,TRBJ2-1,TRBD1,TGTGCCAGCAGTGGTACAGGGGGGCCCTACAATGAGCAGTTCTTC,CASSGTGGPYNEQFF
TRBV18,-,TRBJ2-6,-,TGTGCCAGCTCACCCCGATCTGGGGCCAACGTCCTGACTTTC,CASSPRSGANVLTF
TRBV4-1,-,TRBJ2-1,-,TGCGCCAGCAGCCTCGGGACCACCAGCTCCTACAATGAGCAGTTCTTC,CASSLGTTSSYNEQFF
TRBV7-2,-,TRBJ2-5,-,TGTGCCAGCAGCTTACAAGAGACCCAGTACTTC,CASSLQETQYF
TRBV19,once,TRBJ2-5,-,TGTGCCAGTACCGACAGTGGGGGCCCCCAGTACTTC,CASTDSGGPQYF
TRBV7-8,once,TRBJ1-1,-,TGTGCCAGCAGCGCGGTCAGGGCGTGGACTGAAGCTTTCTTT,CASSAVRAWTEAFF
TRBV28,-,TRBJ2-7,TRBD1,TGTGCCAGCAGCCCAAGAGGATGGCAGGGGGCATACCGGGGCTCCTACGAGCAGTACTTC,CASSPRGWQGAYRGSYEQYF
TRBV30,-,TRBJ1-2,-,TGTGCCTGGAGTGTGGTAAACTATGGCTACACCTTC,CAWSVVNYGYTF
TRBV11-2,-,TRBJ2-7,-,TGTGCCAGCACCCCCGCTGGGGCTAACTACGAGCAGTACTTC,CASTPAGANYEQYF
TRBV7-2,-,TRBJ2-2,-,TGTGCCAGCAGCTTCGCCGGCGGAGCGAACACCGGGGAGCTGTTTTTT,CASSFAGGANTGELFF
TRBV2,-,TRBJ2-7,TRBD2,TGTGCCAGCAGTCCTACTAGCGGGAGTTGGAACGAGCAGTACTTC,CASSPTSGSWNEQYF